This T cell receptor beta chain emerged from a study of CD8 T cells in ankylosing spondylitis. General study points: Earlier authors reported some of these motif variants in reactive arthritis synovial fluid and blood.

CDR1 is DFQATT and CDR2 is SNEGSKA in the germline V gene (reference sequence). The CDR3 runs 14 residues. The trim removed 4 bases at V and 2 bases at J, leaving 5 bases unmatched. Quantitative 5'-RACE with molecular barcodes was used to make the TCR beta libraries. TCRdb re-called the 5' RACE reads through MiXCR, storing one row per CDR3 protein. The data hold approximately 190,000 distinct CDR3 sequences, with 13% observed a single time. This clonotype was detected a few times. No antigen is known for it. V and J are TRBV20-1 and TRBJ1-3, with 7 bases aligning to TRBD1. This TCR was sampled from a female donor with ankylosing spondylitis or in good health (not recorded which). The material sequenced was blood, either unsorted or a sorted T cell fraction (not recorded which). The chain's CDR3 is CSATITGAGNTIYF. As DNA, the CDR3 is TGCAGTGCTACTATAACAGGGGCTGGAAACACCATATATTTT.